The 32 T cell receptor beta chains reported below all come from one sample, sequenced in a study of HIV-infected patients and healthy controls. Alpha and beta constant-region primers primed reverse transcription of around 550 ng RNA. Using multiplexing indices, alpha and beta chain libraries were generated apart by chain-specific third strand synthesis. In TCRdb, the 5' RACE reads were re-called with MiXCR into one record per CDR3 protein. The sample gives nearly 25,000 distinct CDR3 sequences, 8.5% to 9% of which show up once; 3.5% to 4.5% is in the top ten. The repertoire came from unfractionated whole blood and reflected all unsorted peripheral T cells. What was sequenced was blood. The receptors shown here come from an adult in good health.

At least ten counts were recorded for this clonotype. The gene calls are TRBV6-5 and TRBJ1-2; 7 bases are a match to TRBD1. Looked up from germline, CDR1 is MNHEY and CDR2 is SVGAGI. CDR3 length: 15 amino acids. Trimming removed 3 bases from V and 2 bases from J; junction bases left unmatched: 6. Here the CDR3 reads CASSYRGGGNYGYTF. For the CDR3, the DNA is TGTGCCAGCAGTTATCGGGGAGGGGGCAACTATGGCTACACCTTC.

This clonotype came up many times. This chain uses TRBV3-1 with TRBJ1-2, with 7 positions matching TRBD1. With 2 bases clipped from V and 8 bases from J, the junction kept 8 bases outside the gene matches. Germline lookup yields CDR1 LGHDT and CDR2 YNNKEL (reference sequence). The CDR3 sequence is 14 residues long. CDR3: CASSQPDRTQGYTF. In DNA form, the CDR3 reads TGTGCCAGCAGCCAACCGGACAGGACCCAGGGCTACACCTTC.

The sample holds many counts of this clonotype. This sequence joins TRBV21-1 and TRBJ1-5. TRBV21-1 is noted as a pseudogene. The CDR3 loop spans 13 amino acids. CDR3 region: CASSNFTDRPQHF. In DNA, the CDR3 is TGTGCCAGCAGCAACTTTACAGATCGGCCCCAGCATTTT.

This clonotype was counted at least ten times. The gene calls are TRBV20-1 and TRBJ2-7, with D perhaps matching TRBD1 (6 bases). The germline gives CDR1 DFQATT, CDR2 SNEGSKA (reference sequence). This CDR3 comprises 12 residues. V was clipped by 4 bases and J by 4 bases, with 11 bases between them. The CDR3 loop is CSATRGRYEQYF. CDR3 in DNA: TGCAGTGCTACCAGGGGTCGATACGAGCAGTACTTC.

This clonotype is classed as medium-sized (0.01 to 0.1%). The rearrangement joins TRBV20-1 to TRBJ1-2; TRBD1 is a possible D gene (6 bases). The germline V and J ends were trimmed by 0 bases and 0 bases, with 14 bases remaining between them. The CDR3 spans 16 residues. CDR1 is DFQATT, CDR2 SNEGSKA, per germline (reference sequence). CDR3 coding DNA: TGCAGTGCTAGAGATCTGGGGGACACTCCTAACTATGGCTACACCTTC. It encodes CSARDLGDTPNYGYTF.

By share of the sample, this clonotype is medium-sized. The J gene is TRBJ2-2, the V gene TRBV24-1; D is unclear. The V gene's germline CDR1 is KGHDR and CDR2 SFDVKD. This CDR3 contains 11 residues. The V end was cut by 1 base, the J end by 7 bases, with 0 bases between. CDR3 in amino acids: CATSDFGELFF. In DNA form, the CDR3 reads TGTGCCACCAGTGATTTCGGGGAGCTGTTTTTT.

The V call is TRBV20-1, the J call TRBJ2-1, with D unclear. Germline V gene data show CDR1 as DFQATT and CDR2 as SNEGSKA (reference sequence). V gave up 1 base and J gave up 4 bases, with 8 bases separating them. The CDR3 is made up of 13 amino acids. In DNA form, the CDR3 reads TGCAGTGCTAGAGTGGACCGATACAATGAGCAGTTCTTC. This gives the protein CSARVDRYNEQFF.

This clonotype has a count of ten or more. The rearrangement joins TRBV19 to TRBJ2-1; 12 positions agree with TRBD2. Trimming took 5 bases from V and 7 from J; bases not matched to a gene: 9. Germline V gene sequence: CDR1 LNHDA, CDR2 SQIVND (reference sequence). The CDR3 consists of 16 residues. This CDR3 reads CASSRRLAGVFNEQFF. The DNA of the CDR3 is TGTGCCAGTAGTCGACGACTAGCGGGGGTGTTTAATGAGCAGTTCTTC.

This clonotype was counted many times. The chain uses TRBV2 and TRBJ2-6; the match to TRBD1 covers 7 bases. The germline V gene encodes CDR1 SNHLY and CDR2 FYNNEI. The CDR3 runs 16 residues. The junction had 8 bases not matched to a gene; V was cut back by 8 bases and J by 1 base. DNA for the CDR3: TGTGCCAGCGCGAACAGGGGATTGTCTGGGGCCAACGTCCTGACTTTC. Translation: CASANRGLSGANVLTF.

The table lists this clonotype with many counts. The chain has TRBV4-2 and TRBJ2-7; 7 nucleotides line up with TRBD1. The CDR3 is 15 amino acids. The ends lost 2 bases at V and 5 bases at J; junction bases unmatched: 9. Germline V CDR1 and CDR2: LGHNA, YNFKEQ. CDR3 loop: CASSQQQGKTDEQYF. DNA of the CDR3: TGTGCCAGCAGCCAACAACAGGGGAAAACCGACGAGCAGTACTTC.

This clonotype was observed many times. In nucleotides, the CDR3 is TGCAGCGTCGCGTGGTGGGGGGTCGAGACCCAGTACTTC. This translates into CSVAWWGVETQYF. The chain links TRBV29-1 to TRBJ2-5, with a weak D call TRBD2 (6 bases). The CDR3 covers 13 residues. V shed 6 bases and J shed 5 bases, with 16 bases lying between them. Looked up from germline, CDR1 is SQVTM and CDR2 is ANQGSEA.

In the case of this clonotype: Since a much larger clone is just one base distant, this may be a read error. This likely comes from a read error, as the CDR3 has no conserved phenylalanine or tryptophan at its end. The chain is built from TRBV6-4 and TRBJ2-3; D might be TRBD1 (5 bases). Trimming shortened V by 0 bases and J by 1 base, and 5 bases separated the two germline ends. Per the germline V gene, CDR1 is MRHNA and CDR2 is SNTAGT. This CDR3 contains 14 residues. This chain's CDR3 is CASSDSQGTDTQYL. The CDR3 coding sequence is TGTGCCAGCAGTGACTCACAGGGCACAGATACGCAGTATTTA.

This clonotype came up many times. At one end, the junction sequence differs from germline, possibly due to a read error. This chain connects TRBV20-1 to TRBJ1-1; tentative D call: TRBD1 (6 bases). CDR1 and CDR2 from the germline V gene are DFQATT and SNEGSKA (reference sequence). This CDR3 is built from 12 residues. CDR3 in amino acids: CSARGGQRLGGF. The CDR3 DNA follows: TGCAGTGCCCGCGGTGGGCAGCGTCTAGGGGGGTTT.

This clonotype was seen ten or more times. The CDR3 DNA follows: TGTGCCAGCAGCTTAGCGCGCGGGGGAAGTGAGCAGTTCTTC. Its protein product is CASSLARGGSEQFF. The chain joins TRBV7-6 to TRBJ2-1; TRBD2 agrees at 7 bases. Trimming took 0 bases from V and 9 from J; bases not matched to a gene: 5. Germline V gives CDR1 SGHVS, CDR2 FNYEAQ. There are 14 residues in the CDR3.

Many counts were recorded for this clonotype. This sequence joins TRBV29-1 and TRBJ2-3; D may be TRBD1 (6 bases). In germline, CDR1 is SQVTM, CDR2 ANQGSEA. The CDR3 runs to 12 residues. With 4 bases removed from V and 4 bases from J, the gap between germline ends came to 9 bases. CDR3 nucleotides: TGCAGCGTTGCCACAGGGTCAGATACGCAGTATTTT. It yields the protein CSVATGSDTQYF.

CDR3 loop: CASSPNVDNEQFF. The DNA of the CDR3 is TGTGCCAGCAGCCCTAACGTGGACAATGAGCAGTTCTTC. The V gene is TRBV12-3 or TRBV12-4, the J gene TRBJ2-1; the D is unclear. The CDR3 extends over 13 amino acids. Trimming removed 6 bases from V and 5 bases from J, with 11 bases in between.

This clonotype was detected many times. Sequence at one end of the junction differs from germline and may be a read error. The V gene is TRBV20-1, the J gene TRBJ1-1; TRBD1 matches 9 bases. Germline V gene data show CDR1 as DFQATT and CDR2 as SNEGSKA (reference sequence). The CDR3 is 11 amino acids. The CDR3 loop reads CSAIWRDRAPF. The DNA for the CDR3 is TGCAGTGCTATATGGAGGGACAGGGCTCCCTTT.

This clonotype was counted many times. J is TRBJ1-5 and V is TRBV27, with TRBD1 matching over 8 bases. CDR3 length: 14 amino acids. In germline, CDR1 is MNHEY, CDR2 SMNVEV (reference sequence). The V and J ends lost 5 bases and 3 bases, in that order; junction bases with no gene match: 3. Here the CDR3 reads CASSMTGDNQPQHF. The CDR3 DNA is TGTGCCAGCAGTATGACAGGGGACAATCAGCCCCAGCATTTT.

Only a few counts were recorded for this clonotype. The rearrangement joins TRBV5-1 to TRBJ2-6; unclear D gene. There are 15 residues in the CDR3. V was clipped by 0 bases and J by 1 base, with 5 bases between them. Germline V gene data show CDR1 as SGHRS and CDR2 as YFSETQ. The CDR3 DNA reads as TGCGCCAGCAGCTTGGCCCTGTCTGGGGCCAACGTCCTGACTTTC. Amino acids: CASSLALSGANVLTF.

This clonotype was detected only a few times. The chain couples TRBV6-4 to TRBJ2-3; 9 bases are shared with TRBD2. Losses at the gene ends were 3 bases for V and 4 bases for J; bases not matched to a gene: 5. Germline CDR1 reads MRHNA; CDR2 reads SNTAGT. The CDR3 is 15 residues long. The CDR3 loop reads CASSELAGEADTQYF. CDR3 nucleotide sequence: TGTGCCAGCAGTGAATTAGCGGGGGAGGCAGATACGCAGTATTTT.

This clonotype was recorded at least ten times. The chain carries TRBV29-1 and TRBJ1-4, with D unclear. This CDR3 has 13 amino acids. Trimming left V 5 bases short and J 3 bases short, with 10 bases between. Germline assignment: CDR1 SQVTM and CDR2 ANQGSEA. CDR3 sequence (DNA): TGCAGCGTTAGGGTTGGGGCTAATGAAAAACTGTTTTTT. It is translated as CSVRVGANEKLFF.

This clonotype was observed a handful of times. The genes are TRBV29-1 and TRBJ1-5; 7 bases fit TRBD1. The CDR3 length is 14 residues. V gave up 7 bases and J gave up 7 bases; unmatched junction bases: 13. Germline CDR1 and CDR2: SQVTM and ANQGSEA. The CDR3 nucleotides are TGCAGCGGACATGGGACCTTCAGGGGGCAGCCCCAGCATTTT. Residues: CSGHGTFRGQPQHF. The full variable domain, its missing parts supplied by reference TRBV29-1 and TRBJ1-5, is SAVISQKPSRDICQRGTSLTIQCQVDSQVTMMFWYRQQPGQSLTLIATANQGSEATYESGFVIDKFPISRPNLTFSTLTVSNMSPEDSSIYLCSGHGTFRGQPQHFGDGTRLSIL.

This clonotype showed up many times. The chain is built from TRBV7-8 and TRBJ1-5; D ambiguous. Germline V lookup: CDR1 SGHVS, CDR2 FQNEAQ. The CDR3 is 14 amino acids. Deletions cut 1 base from V and 7 bases from J, with 11 bases between. The CDR3 here is CASSLVDWEQPQHF. In nucleotides, the CDR3 is TGTGCCAGCAGCTTAGTAGACTGGGAACAGCCCCAGCATTTT.

This clonotype showed up many times. The CDR3: CASSLGPRSYNEQFF. As DNA, the CDR3 is TGTGCCAGCAGTTTAGGGCCGCGCTCCTACAATGAGCAGTTCTTC. The chain links TRBV12-3 or TRBV12-4 to TRBJ2-1; the D is unclear. Trimming took off 1 base at V and 0 bases at J, with 7 bases between the two ends. The CDR3 loop spans 15 amino acids.

This clonotype was seen ten or more times. The V and J genes are TRBV9 and TRBJ1-5, with TRBD1 matching over 7 bases. The CDR3 has 17 amino acids. The germline V gene has CDR1 SGDLS and CDR2 YYNGEE. V shed 0 bases, J shed 0 bases, and the junction held 6 bases outside the gene matches. The chain's CDR3 is CASSVDRGPYSNQPQHF. CDR3 coding DNA: TGTGCCAGCAGCGTAGACAGGGGACCCTATAGCAATCAGCCCCAGCATTTT.

The chain uses TRBV19 and TRBJ1-1, with 9 bases identical to TRBD1. CDR3 length: 21 amino acids. Germline CDR1 reads LNHDA; CDR2 reads SQIVND (reference sequence). The trim removed 0 bases at V and 1 base at J, leaving 18 bases unmatched. The CDR3 sequence is CASSIEFVGQGVFVSNTEAFF. Here the CDR3 DNA reads TGTGCCAGTAGTATAGAGTTCGTGGGACAGGGAGTTTTTGTATCGAACACTGAAGCTTTCTTT.

The genes are TRBV30 and TRBJ1-4; D ambiguous. The ends were cut back, 3 bases at V and 7 bases at J, with 9 bases in the middle. Germline CDR1 is GTSNPN and CDR2 is SVGIG (reference sequence). The CDR3 is 12 residues long. The CDR3 is CAWRFTSEKLFF. CDR3 DNA sequence: TGTGCCTGGAGGTTCACCAGTGAAAAACTGTTTTTT. The full variable domain, its missing parts supplied by reference TRBV30 and TRBJ1-4, is SQTIHQWPATLVQPVGSPLSLECTVEGTSNPNLYWYRQAAGRGLQLLFYSVGIGQISSEVPQNLSASRPQDRQFILSSKKLLLSDSGFYLCAWRFTSEKLFFGSGTQLSVL.

This clonotype counts as medium-sized. V and J are TRBV2 and TRBJ2-3; D not resolved. V lost 4 bases and J 2 bases, leaving 7 bases between the germline ends. The CDR3 consists of 13 residues. The V gene's germline CDR1 is SNHLY and CDR2 FYNNEI. The CDR3 DNA sequence: TGTGCCAGCAGTGTGGATCCCACAGATACGCAGTATTTT. Amino acids: CASSVDPTDTQYF.

This clonotype was counted only a few times. The genes are TRBV7-2 and TRBJ2-5, with TRBD1 as a possible D gene (5 bases). The germline V gene encodes CDR1 SGHTA and CDR2 FQGNSA. The CDR3 consists of 15 residues. V gave up 5 bases and J gave up 5 bases, with 18 bases separating them. The CDR3 DNA reads as TGTGCCAGCAGCAACAGAAGGGGTCCTCGGGAGACCCAGTACTTC. As protein: CASSNRRGPRETQYF.

This clonotype has a count of ten or more. The gene calls are TRBV29-1 and TRBJ2-4; possible D gene TRBD1, 6 bases. CDR3 length: 13 residues. Trimming removed 2 bases at V and 1 base at J, with 6 bases between. Germline CDR1 reads SQVTM; CDR2 reads ANQGSEA. The CDR3 reads CSVERGAKNIQYF. The CDR3 DNA reads as TGCAGCGTTGAAAGGGGGGCCAAAAACATTCAGTACTTC.

The chain employs TRBV12-3 or TRBV12-4 and TRBJ1-1; 9 bases are shared with TRBD1. V was pared by 5 bases and J by 0 bases, with 4 bases of the junction left unmatched. This CDR3 has 15 amino acids. CDR3 region: CASSKTGGLNTEAFF. In nucleotides, the CDR3 is TGTGCCAGCAGTAAGACAGGGGGGCTGAACACTGAAGCTTTCTTT.

This clonotype was counted many times. V is TRBV9 and J is TRBJ2-5, with D perhaps assigned TRBD1 or TRBD2 (6 bases each). This CDR3 region has 12 residues. Trimming shortened V by 3 bases and J by 4 bases, and 7 bases separated the two germline ends. CDR1 and CDR2 (germline): SGDLS, YYNGEE. In nucleotides, the CDR3 is TGTGCCAGCAGCGAGGGGGGAGAGACCCAGTACTTC. This encodes CASSEGGETQYF.